Listed below are T cell receptor beta chains from one sample, sequenced in a study of OX40 agonist ivuxolimab in advanced cancers. The table came from immunoSEQ multiplex PCR; TCRdb's copy has only in-frame clones and leaves some out. The sample lists about 78,000 clones; less than 90% were seen once. Here the sequenced sample was CD4+ or CD8+ T cells sorted from blood, taken in a trial of the OX40 agonist ivuxolimab. The receptors here all came from an adult with an advanced solid tumor such as melanoma, head and neck, liver or kidney cancer. Each CDR3 is given with its conserved first and last residue. The order of the fields is J gene, clone size, D gene, V gene, CDR3 protein, CDR3 DNA. D genes are given only for firm matches. Clone size is not always given. Where it is, it says once, few, many or a class for expanded clones.

TRBJ1-2 | NA | NA | TRBV6-5 | CASSEVGGYTF | TGTGCCAGCAGTGAGGTGGGGGGCTACACCTTC
TRBJ1-3 | NA | NA | TRBV7-8 | CASSPRPGTGNTIYF | TGTGCCAGCAGCCCCCGTCCGGGGACTGGAAACACCATATATTTT
TRBJ2-7 | NA | TRBD2 | TRBV7-3 | CASSPGLAGTYEQYF | TGTGCCAGCAGCCCCGGACTAGCGGGAACCTACGAGCAGTACTTC
TRBJ2-2 | NA | NA | TRBV4-3 | CASSQDFSVVRAGELFF | TGCGCCAGCAGCCAAGATTTCTCGGTGGTTAGGGCCGGGGAGCTGTTTTTT
TRBJ1-6 | NA | TRBD1 | TRBV27 | CASSSPPWTGGLGSPLHF | TGTGCCAGCAGTTCACCTCCCTGGACAGGGGGGTTGGGATCACCCCTCCACTTT
TRBJ2-5 | NA | TRBD2 | TRBV10-3 | CAISETSGQETQYF | TGTGCCATCAGTGAAACTAGCGGGCAAGAGACCCAGTACTTC
TRBJ2-5 | NA | NA | TRBV11-1 | CASSLIGETQYF | TGTGCCAGCAGCTTAATTGGGGAGACCCAGTACTTC
TRBJ1-3 | few | NA | TRBV19 | CASRSSGNTIYF | TGTGCCAGTAGGTCCTCTGGAAACACCATATATTTT
TRBJ2-5 | NA | TRBD2 | TRBV7-9 | CASSPQAGGQETQYF | TGTGCCAGCAGCCCCCAGGCGGGGGGGCAAGAGACCCAGTACTTC
TRBJ2-5 | NA | TRBD1 | TRBV6-5 | CASRTGQAETQYF | TGTGCCAGCAGAACTGGACAGGCGGAGACCCAGTACTTC
TRBJ1-5 | NA | NA | TRBV7-8 | CASSLSSENQPQHF | TGTGCCAGCAGCTTATCCTCGGAGAATCAGCCCCAGCATTTT
TRBJ1-4 | once | TRBD1 | TRBV5-4 | CASKDRTNEKLFF | TGTGCCAGCAAGGACAGGACTAATGAAAAACTGTTTTTT
TRBJ2-3 | NA | NA | TRBV15 | CATSRESRRAGTQYF | TGTGCCACCAGCAGAGAGAGCAGAAGGGCAGGTACGCAGTATTTT
TRBJ2-7 | NA | NA | TRBV4-1 | CASSRQDLVSSGEQYF | TGCGCCAGCAGCCGCCAAGATCTGGTTTCTTCGGGGGAGCAGTACTTC
TRBJ2-5 | once | NA | TRBV18 | CASSLTEQETQYF | TGTGCCAGCTCATTGACAGAGCAAGAGACCCAGTACTTC
TRBJ2-5 | NA | NA | TRBV28 | CASSHSRGGTLQETQYF | TGTGCCAGCAGCCACAGTCGAGGTGGAACCCTACAAGAGACCCAGTACTTC
TRBJ2-3 | NA | TRBD1 | TRBV4-3 | CASSSRTGVDTQYF | TGCGCCAGCAGCTCCCGGACAGGGGTCGATACGCAGTATTTT
TRBJ2-7 | NA | NA | TRBV9 | CASSVEGGGIDEQYF | TGTGCCAGCAGCGTAGAGGGGGGCGGAATCGACGAGCAGTACTTC
TRBJ2-2 | once | TRBD2 | TRBV9 | CASSVRASGTNTGELFF | TGTGCCAGCAGCGTACGGGCTAGCGGGACTAACACCGGGGAGCTGTTTTTT
TRBJ1-2 | NA | NA | TRBV6-1 | CASSLEGYNYGYTF | TGTGCCAGCAGCCTAGAGGGCTACAACTATGGCTACACCTTC
TRBJ2-5 | NA | NA | TRBV6-6 | CASSLPGAGETQYF | TGTGCCAGCAGTCTACCGGGAGCCGGAGAGACCCAGTACTTC
TRBJ1-2 | NA | TRBD1 | TRBV5-1 | CASNPTGTGQGAGDYGYTF | TGCGCCAGCAACCCTACAGGAACGGGACAGGGGGCGGGCGACTATGGCTACACCTTC
TRBJ2-7 | NA | NA | TRBV5-8 | CASSRVKAYEQYF | TGTGCCAGCAGCAGGGTCAAGGCCTACGAGCAGTACTTC
TRBJ1-2 | NA | NA | TRBV7-2 | CASSLARGRGYGYTF | TGTGCCAGCAGCTTAGCGCGGGGGCGCGGCTATGGCTACACCTTC
TRBJ1-6 | once | NA | TRBV14 | CASSPGVRNSPLHF | TGTGCCAGCAGTCCCGGGGTTAGGAATTCACCCCTCCACTTT
TRBJ2-1 | NA | NA | TRBV19 | CASLPRASSYNEQFF | TGTGCCAGCCTACCGCGGGCAAGCTCCTACAATGAGCAGTTCTTC
TRBJ2-5 | NA | NA | TRBV5-5 | CASSLRQGGRETQYF | TGTGCCAGCAGCTTACGACAGGGAGGAAGGGAGACCCAGTACTTC
TRBJ1-5 | NA | TRBD1 | TRBV28 | CASSAQGRGDQPQHF | TGTGCCAGCAGCGCACAGGGGAGGGGAGATCAGCCCCAGCATTTT
TRBJ1-4 | NA | NA | TRBV2 | CASSVPGPLKLFF | TGTGCCAGCAGTGTCCCCGGGCCCCTCAAACTGTTTTTT
TRBJ2-7 | NA | TRBD1 | TRBV5-5 | CASSSPGTGSYEQYF | TGTGCCAGCAGCTCCCCCGGGACAGGGTCCTACGAGCAGTACTTC
TRBJ1-1 | NA | NA | TRBV28 | CASSLYRVNTEAFF | TGTGCCAGCAGTTTATACAGGGTGAACACTGAAGCTTTCTTT
TRBJ2-5 | NA | TRBD1 | TRBV18 | CASSQMTGWETQYF | TGTGCCAGCTCACAAATGACAGGGTGGGAGACCCAGTACTTC
TRBJ1-4 | NA | NA | TRBV18 | CASSPQNSRTNEKLFF | TGTGCCAGCTCACCTCAGAATTCTCGAACTAATGAAAAACTGTTTTTT
TRBJ1-5 | NA | NA | TRBV6-7 | CASRTPGTGYNQPQHF | TGTGCCAGCAGGACACCGGGCACCGGTTACAATCAGCCCCAGCATTTT
TRBJ1-5 | many | NA | TRBV29-1 | CSVASTSNQPQHF | TGCAGCGTTGCCAGCACAAGCAATCAGCCCCAGCATTTT
TRBJ2-1 | NA | TRBD2 | TRBV2 | CASTLLAGAPNEQFF | TGTGCCAGCACCCTACTAGCGGGGGCTCCCAATGAGCAGTTCTTC
TRBJ2-5 | once | NA | TRBV18 | CASSPGETQYF | TGTGCCAGCTCACCTGGGGAGACCCAGTACTTC
TRBJ2-7 | NA | NA | TRBV9 | CASSGRDIAGEQYF | TGTGCCAGCAGCGGCCGGGACATTGCCGGGGAGCAGTACTTC
TRBJ2-5 | NA | TRBD1 | TRBV5-4 | CASSFQTGGRETQYF | TGTGCCAGCAGCTTTCAGACAGGGGGCAGGGAGACCCAGTACTTC
TRBJ2-1 | NA | NA | TRBV6-1 | CASSEIVRQVPYNEQFF | TGTGCCAGCAGTGAAATAGTCCGACAGGTACCCTACAATGAGCAGTTCTTC
TRBJ1-5 | NA | NA | TRBV19 | CARPGEDSNQPQHF | TGTGCCCGTCCGGGGGAAGACAGCAATCAGCCCCAGCATTTT
TRBJ2-7 | NA | TRBD1 | TRBV5-6 | CASSLNRGLRQYF | TGTGCCAGCAGCTTGAACAGGGGATTGCGGCAGTACTTC
TRBJ1-2 | few | NA | TRBV7-9 | CASSLRGGGYTF | TGTGCCAGCAGCTTACGAGGGGGTGGCTACACCTTC
TRBJ1-2 | NA | NA | TRBV7-2 | CASSLKGDHYGYTF | TGTGCCAGCAGCTTGAAAGGGGACCACTATGGCTACACCTTC
TRBJ2-3 | NA | TRBD1 | TRBV14 | CASYDYPRQGPSTDTQYF | TGTGCCAGCTACGACTATCCAAGACAGGGGCCTAGCACAGATACGCAGTATTTT
TRBJ2-4 | NA | TRBD1 | TRBV7-3 | CASSLSRTGGAEGDIQYF | TGTGCCAGCAGCTTATCCCGGACAGGGGGCGCAGAGGGAGACATTCAGTACTTC
TRBJ2-7 | NA | TRBD2 | TRBV5-6 | CASLSRGGGEQYF | TGTGCCAGCCTAAGCCGGGGGGGTGGCGAGCAGTACTTC
TRBJ2-3 | NA | NA | TRBV28 | CASGSGTDTQYF | TGTGCCAGCGGTAGCGGCACAGATACGCAGTATTTT
TRBJ2-1 | NA | NA | TRBV28 | CASTLEGGYNEQFF | TGTGCCAGCACTTTGGAGGGGGGCTACAATGAGCAGTTCTTC
TRBJ2-7 | NA | TRBD2 | TRBV4-2 | CASSRPGLAGGNEQYF | TGTGCCAGCAGCCGACCTGGACTAGCGGGAGGTAACGAGCAGTACTTC
TRBJ1-2 | NA | NA | TRBV7-9 | CASSLDRIYGYTF | TGTGCCAGCAGCTTAGACCGCATCTATGGCTACACCTTC
TRBJ1-1 | few | NA | TRBV19 | CASSILRAAETEAFF | TGTGCCAGTAGTATTTTGAGGGCGGCGGAGACTGAAGCTTTCTTT
TRBJ2-2 | NA | NA | TRBV5-5 | CASSVRNQGWRGSTGELFF | TGTGCCAGCAGTGTCCGAAACCAGGGGTGGCGCGGGTCAACCGGGGAGCTGTTTTTT
TRBJ2-1 | NA | TRBD2 | TRBV15 | CATSRTGLAPNNEQFF | TGTGCCACCAGCAGAACGGGACTAGCGCCGAACAATGAGCAGTTCTTC
TRBJ2-7 | NA | TRBD2 | TRBV29-1 | CSVAQREREQYF | TGCAGCGTTGCCCAGCGGGAGCGAGAGCAGTACTTC
TRBJ1-1 | once | NA | TRBV19 | CASSIIEVGTEAFF | TGTGCCAGTAGTATAATAGAGGTGGGAACTGAAGCTTTCTTT